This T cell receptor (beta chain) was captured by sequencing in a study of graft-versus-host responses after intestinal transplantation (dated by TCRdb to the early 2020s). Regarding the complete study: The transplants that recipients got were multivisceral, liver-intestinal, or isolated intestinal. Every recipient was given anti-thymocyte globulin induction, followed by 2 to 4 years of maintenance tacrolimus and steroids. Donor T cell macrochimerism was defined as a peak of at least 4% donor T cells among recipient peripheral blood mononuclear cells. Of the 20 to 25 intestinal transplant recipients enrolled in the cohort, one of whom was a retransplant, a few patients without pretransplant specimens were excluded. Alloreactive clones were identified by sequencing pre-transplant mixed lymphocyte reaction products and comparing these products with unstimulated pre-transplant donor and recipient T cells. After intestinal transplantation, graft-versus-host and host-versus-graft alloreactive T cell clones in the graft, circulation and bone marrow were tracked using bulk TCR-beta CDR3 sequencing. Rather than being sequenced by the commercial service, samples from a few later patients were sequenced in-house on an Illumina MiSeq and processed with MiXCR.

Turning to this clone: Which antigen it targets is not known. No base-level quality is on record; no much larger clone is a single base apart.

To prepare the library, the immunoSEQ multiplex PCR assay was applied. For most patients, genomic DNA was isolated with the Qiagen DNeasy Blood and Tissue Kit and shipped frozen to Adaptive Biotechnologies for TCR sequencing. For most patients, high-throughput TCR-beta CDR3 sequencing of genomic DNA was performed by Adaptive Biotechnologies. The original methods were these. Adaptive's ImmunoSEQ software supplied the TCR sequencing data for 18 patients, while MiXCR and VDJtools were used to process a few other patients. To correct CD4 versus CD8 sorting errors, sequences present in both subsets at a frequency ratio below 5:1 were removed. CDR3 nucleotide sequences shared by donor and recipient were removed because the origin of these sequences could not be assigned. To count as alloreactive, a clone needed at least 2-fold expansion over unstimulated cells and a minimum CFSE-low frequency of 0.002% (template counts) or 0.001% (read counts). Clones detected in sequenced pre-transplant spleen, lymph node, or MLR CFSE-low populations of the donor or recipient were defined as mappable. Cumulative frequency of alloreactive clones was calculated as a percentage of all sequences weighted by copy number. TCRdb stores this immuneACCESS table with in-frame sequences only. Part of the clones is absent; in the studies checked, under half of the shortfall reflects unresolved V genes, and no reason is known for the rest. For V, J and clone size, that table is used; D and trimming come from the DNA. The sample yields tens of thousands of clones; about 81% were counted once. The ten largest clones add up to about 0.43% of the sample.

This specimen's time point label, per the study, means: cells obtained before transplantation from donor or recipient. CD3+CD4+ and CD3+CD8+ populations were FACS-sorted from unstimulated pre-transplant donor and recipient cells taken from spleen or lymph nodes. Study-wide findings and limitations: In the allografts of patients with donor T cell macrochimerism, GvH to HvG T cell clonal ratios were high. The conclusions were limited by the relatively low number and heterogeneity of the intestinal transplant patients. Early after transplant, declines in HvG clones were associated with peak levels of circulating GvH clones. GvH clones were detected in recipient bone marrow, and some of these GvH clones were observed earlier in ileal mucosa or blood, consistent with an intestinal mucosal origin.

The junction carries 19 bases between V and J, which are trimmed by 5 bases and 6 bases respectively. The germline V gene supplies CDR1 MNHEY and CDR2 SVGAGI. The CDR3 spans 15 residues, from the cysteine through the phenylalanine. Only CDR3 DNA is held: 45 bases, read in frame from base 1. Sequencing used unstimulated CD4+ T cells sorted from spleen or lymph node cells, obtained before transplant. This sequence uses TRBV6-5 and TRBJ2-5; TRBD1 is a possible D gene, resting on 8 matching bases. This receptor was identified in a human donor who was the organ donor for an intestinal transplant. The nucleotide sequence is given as TGTGCCAGCAGTGGCCGGACAGGGACTATGAAGACCCAGTACTTC. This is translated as CASSGRTGTMKTQYF.